These T cell receptor beta chains were read from a single sample in a study of graft-versus-host responses after intestinal transplantation. Profiled with immunoSEQ multiplex PCR; TCRdb holds only in-frame clones, not every one. This sample carries some 150,000 clones, 80% to 95% of them seen once, and the ten largest clones take 0.19%. Which antigens these TCRs recognize remains unknown. The sample in question was unstimulated CD4+ T cells sorted from spleen or lymph node cells, obtained before intestinal transplant. The receptors were sampled from a human donor who received an intestinal transplant. Both conserved end residues are part of each CDR3. The D gene is left open where the match is weak. Size values are once, few and many counts, or a class for expanded clones, and some rows have none.

CDR3 DNA,CDR3 protein,clone size,D gene,V gene,J gene
TGTGCCAGCAGTGAAGCCCGATCTGTCCAAAACATTCAGTACTTC,CASSEARSVQNIQYF,NA,NA,TRBV6-1,TRBJ2-4
TGCGCCAGCAGCTTGGTGTCGGAGACCCAGTACTTC,CASSLVSETQYF,NA,NA,TRBV5-1,TRBJ2-5
TGCAGCGTTGAGACCGGGAACTCTGGGGCCAACGTCCTGACTTTC,CSVETGNSGANVLTF,NA,NA,TRBV29-1,TRBJ2-6
TGTGCCGGATTAACAGGGGTCGGGTCACCCCTCCACTTT,CAGLTGVGSPLHF,NA,TRBD1,TRBV30,TRBJ1-6
TGTGCCAGCAGCTTTGGGGGGTTTGGAGATACGCAGTATTTT,CASSFGGFGDTQYF,once,NA,TRBV7-6,TRBJ2-3
TGTGCCAGCAGTGAAGAGGGACAGGTGATAACCTACGAGCAGTACTTC,CASSEEGQVITYEQYF,NA,TRBD1,TRBV6-1,TRBJ2-7
TGCGCCAGCAGCTCGACCCCAGGGGGCGCCGGTTCACCCCTCCACTTT,CASSSTPGGAGSPLHF,NA,TRBD1,TRBV5-1,TRBJ1-6
TGTGCCAGCAGCTTAGTAACAGGGGCGAACGCTGAAGCTTTCTTT,CASSLVTGANAEAFF,NA,TRBD1,TRBV7-2,TRBJ1-1
TGTGCCAGCAGCTCGGGTGGGGAGCAGTACTTC,CASSSGGEQYF,NA,NA,TRBV6-5,TRBJ2-7
TGCGCCAGCAGCCAAGAAGGGGCCAGGGAGACCCAGTACTTC,CASSQEGARETQYF,NA,NA,TRBV4-1,TRBJ2-5
TGTGCCAGACAGGGAGGTGGGGAGACCCAGTACTTC,CARQGGGETQYF,NA,NA,TRBV2,TRBJ2-5
TGCGCCAGCAGCCCCCTCGGTAGCGGGACTAATGAGCAGTTCTTC,CASSPLGSGTNEQFF,NA,TRBD2,TRBV5-1,TRBJ2-1
TGTGCCTGGAACCGGGGGAACACTGAAGCTTTCTTT,CAWNRGNTEAFF,NA,NA,TRBV30,TRBJ1-1
TGTGCCAGCACCTTTAGCGGGAGCTACAATGAGCAGTTCTTC,CASTFSGSYNEQFF,NA,TRBD2,TRBV5-4,TRBJ2-1
TGTGCCTGGAGTGTACAGGGGGCCACTGAAGCTTTCTTT,CAWSVQGATEAFF,NA,TRBD1,TRBV30,TRBJ1-1
TGTGCCAGTAGCCCGACTAGCGGGGGGAGCTCCTACGAGCAGTACTTC,CASSPTSGGSSYEQYF,NA,TRBD2,TRBV19,TRBJ2-7
TGCGCCAGCAGCTTAAATAGCGGGAGAGAGACCCAGTACTTC,CASSLNSGRETQYF,NA,TRBD2,TRBV5-1,TRBJ2-5